This TCR beta chain was observed in a study of sequential checkpoint blockade in melanoma. On the study more broadly: TCRβ was sequenced from DNA of about 94 pretreatment tumors. Study findings and constraints: T-cell fraction and clonality followed PD-L1 and CD8+ counts, not mutational load.

The assay was immunoSEQ multiplex PCR, and TCRdb's table has in-frame clones only and misses some. The table lists about 6,800 clones, 28% of them singletons. Treatment given: randomized to nivolumab then ipilimumab (arm A) or the reverse (arm B). Patients had received no earlier DNA-damaging chemotherapy. As regards this clone: Its antigen is undetermined.

This CDR3 spans 13 amino acids. Germline CDR1 is MNHGY and CDR2 is SAAAGT. V lost 6 bases, J lost 9 bases, and 8 bases stayed unmatched. This TCR was sampled from a human donor with melanoma. The specimen was tumor tissue (inferred from file names), collected from a patient given nivolumab and ipilimumab in sequence. The rearrangement links TRBV6-8 to TRBJ1-5; TRBD1 aligns across 7 bases. The CDR3 nucleotides read TGTGCCAGCAGCCGACAGGGAAGGCTGCCCCAGCATTTT. Translating it yields CASSRQGRLPQHF.